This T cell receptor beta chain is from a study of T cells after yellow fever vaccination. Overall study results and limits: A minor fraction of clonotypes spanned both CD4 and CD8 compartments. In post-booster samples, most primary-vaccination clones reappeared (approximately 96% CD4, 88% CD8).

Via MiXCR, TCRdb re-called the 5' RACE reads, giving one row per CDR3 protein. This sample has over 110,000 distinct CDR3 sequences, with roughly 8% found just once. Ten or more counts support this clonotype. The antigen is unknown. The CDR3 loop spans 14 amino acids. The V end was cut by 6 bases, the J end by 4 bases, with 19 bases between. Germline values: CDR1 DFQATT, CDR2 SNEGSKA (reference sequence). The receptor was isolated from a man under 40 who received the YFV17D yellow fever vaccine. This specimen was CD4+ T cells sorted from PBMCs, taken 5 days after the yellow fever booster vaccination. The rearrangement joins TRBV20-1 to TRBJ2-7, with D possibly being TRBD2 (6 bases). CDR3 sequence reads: CSAGDGRRLYEQYF. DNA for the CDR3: TGCAGTGCAGGGGACGGGAGAAGGCTATACGAGCAGTACTTC.